This T cell receptor (beta chain) appears in the sequencing data of a study of blood T cell repertoires in COVID-19. In the original analysis: Nucleated cell number was recorded as an estimate derived from reference gene primer amplification. Method: immunoSEQ multiplex PCR; TCRdb's copy keeps in-frame clones and lacks some. V and J calls and clone size are copied from that table; D and trimming were computed from the DNA. The data contain some 150,000 clones, about 91% of them singletons. Germline V CDR1 and CDR2: LGHNA, YNFKEQ. Trimming at V came to 0 bases and at J to 4 bases, leaving 10 bases not matched to a gene. The CDR3 sequence is 17 residues long.

This receptor was obtained from a woman aged 55-70 years with acute or convalescent COVID-19. The sample taken for sequencing was peripheral blood. This chain uses TRBV4-2 with TRBJ1-1; 8 bases agree with TRBD1. In DNA form, the CDR3 reads TGTGCCAGCAGCCAAGATTGGGGCAGGGGGCCTGGCACTGAAGCTTTCTTT. Translating gives CASSQDWGRGPGTEAFF.